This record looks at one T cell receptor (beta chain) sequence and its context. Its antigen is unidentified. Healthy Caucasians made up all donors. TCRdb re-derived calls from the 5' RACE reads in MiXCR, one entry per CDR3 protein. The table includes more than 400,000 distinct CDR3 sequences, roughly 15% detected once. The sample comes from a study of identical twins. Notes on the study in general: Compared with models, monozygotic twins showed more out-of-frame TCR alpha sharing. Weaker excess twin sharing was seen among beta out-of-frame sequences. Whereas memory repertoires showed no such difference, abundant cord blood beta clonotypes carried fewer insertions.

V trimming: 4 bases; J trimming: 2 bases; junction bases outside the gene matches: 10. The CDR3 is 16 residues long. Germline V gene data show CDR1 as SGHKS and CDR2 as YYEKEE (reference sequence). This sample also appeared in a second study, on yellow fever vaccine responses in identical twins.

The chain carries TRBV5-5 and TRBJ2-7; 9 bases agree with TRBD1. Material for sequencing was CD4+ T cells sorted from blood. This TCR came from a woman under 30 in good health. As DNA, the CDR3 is TGTGCCAGCAGCGTGACCTTGCGGACAGGGGCCTACGAGCAGTACTTC. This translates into CASSVTLRTGAYEQYF.